The 11 T cell receptor beta chains given below trace back to one sample, sequenced in a study of blood T cell repertoires in COVID-19. Only in-frame clones appear in the TCRdb table, and some are missing; sequencing was by immunoSEQ multiplex PCR. This sample has 200,000 to 250,000 clones, with around 90% found just once. Sequencing used PBMCs or T cells enriched from blood (not recorded which). The receptors originated from a woman aged 30 to 39 with acute COVID-19.

This chain uses TRBV3-1 (or the pseudogene TRBV3-2) with TRBJ2-1; 10 bases are a match to TRBD1. Germline CDR1 LGHDT, CDR2 YNNKEL (reference sequence). This CDR3 comprises 17 residues. The ends lost 4 bases at V and 7 bases at J; junction bases unmatched: 13. The CDR3 loop reads CASSPGQGQGLKNEQFF. CDR3 nucleotide sequence: TGTGCCAGCAGCCCCGGTCAGGGACAGGGGTTGAAGAATGAGCAGTTCTTC.

This rearrangement joins TRBV5-1 to TRBJ2-1; possible D gene TRBD1, 6 bases. This CDR3 has 14 residues. Germline lookup yields CDR1 SGHRS and CDR2 YFSETQ. The V and J ends lost 4 bases and 7 bases respectively, with 15 bases between them. CDR3 DNA: TGCGCCAGCAGCCCCGGACAGATTGGGAATGAGCAGTTCTTC. It translates to CASSPGQIGNEQFF.

J is TRBJ1-1 and V is TRBV7-3; D call uncertain. Germline CDR1 reads SGHTA; CDR2 reads FQGTGA. This CDR3 is built from 15 residues. V lost 5 bases to trimming and J lost 2 bases, with 15 bases between them. CDR3 nucleotides: TGTGCCAGCAGCCCCCTGCCGACTGACAACACTGAAGCTTTCTTT. This sequence encodes CASSPLPTDNTEAFF.

The V gene is TRBV4-3, the J gene TRBJ1-4; 7 bases line up with TRBD1. V was pared by 0 bases and J by 3 bases, with 4 bases of the junction left unmatched. The V gene's germline CDR1 is LGHNA and CDR2 YSLEER. The CDR3 totals 16 residues. In DNA, the CDR3 is TGCGCCAGCAGCCAAGATAGGGGACAGTCTAATGAAAAACTGTTTTTT. Protein product: CASSQDRGQSNEKLFF.

V is TRBV2 and J is TRBJ2-1; no reliable D call. Germline CDR1 is SNHLY and CDR2 is FYNNEI. This CDR3 region has 13 residues. V gave up 8 bases and J gave up 2 bases, with 10 bases separating them. CDR3 region: CASSFQAYNEQFF. CDR3 nucleotides: TGTGCCAGCTCCTTCCAGGCCTACAATGAGCAGTTCTTC.

V gene TRBV29-1 combines with J gene TRBJ2-5; 10 bases are shared with TRBD2. CDR1 is SQVTM and CDR2 is ANQGSEA in the germline V gene. The CDR3 has 14 amino acids. The trim removed 5 bases at V and 5 bases at J, leaving 8 bases unmatched. CDR3 coding DNA: TGCAGCGTTTGTCTAGCGGGGGTCGGGGAGACCCAGTACTTC. Protein: CSVCLAGVGETQYF.

The chain joins TRBV28 to TRBJ1-2, with 7 bases matching TRBD1. The CDR3 consists of 17 residues. Germline CDR1 reads MDHEN; CDR2 reads SYDVKM. V was pared by 5 bases and J by 1 base, with 13 bases of the junction left unmatched. The CDR3 is CASSLPGQSRFNYGYTF. For the CDR3, the DNA is TGTGCCAGCAGTCTACCGGGACAGTCGAGATTTAACTATGGCTACACCTTC.

J is TRBJ2-5 and V is TRBV30; D is ambiguous. The V gene's germline CDR1 is GTSNPN and CDR2 SVGIG (reference sequence). Trimming took 1 base from V and 1 from J, leaving 10 bases between them. This CDR3 has 14 amino acids. For the CDR3, the DNA is TGTGCCTGGAGTGATTATACGGTCCAAGAGACCCAGTACTTC. The encoded protein is CAWSDYTVQETQYF.

The V gene is TRBV2, the J gene TRBJ1-2; 7 nucleotides line up with TRBD1. V was pared by 6 bases and J by 4 bases, with 8 bases of the junction left unmatched. The germline gives CDR1 SNHLY, CDR2 FYNNEI. The CDR3 extends over 14 amino acids. The CDR3 bases are TGTGCCAGCAGGACCTTGGGGACAGCCTATGGCTACACCTTC. It translates to CASRTLGTAYGYTF.

This rearrangement joins TRBV6-1 to TRBJ2-2; 9 bases map to TRBD2. In germline, CDR1 is MNHNS, CDR2 SASEGT. V dropped 1 base and J dropped 0; count of bases not matched to a gene: 6. The CDR3 extends over 18 amino acids. The CDR3 nucleotides are TGTGCCAGCAGTGAAGGGGTAGCGGGGGCCACGAACACCGGGGAGCTGTTTTTT. Translated: CASSEGVAGATNTGELFF.

V and J are TRBV10-3 and TRBJ2-7; possible D gene TRBD1, 6 bases. Germline-derived CDR1 and CDR2 are ENHRY and SYGVKD. The CDR3 runs 14 residues. V lost 3 bases and J lost 2, with 11 bases in between. The CDR3 DNA reads as TGTGCCATCAGTGACCCGGGACAAGCCTACGAGCAGTACTTC. Translating gives CAISDPGQAYEQYF.